The sample holds a few counts of the clone carrying this TCR beta chain. The antigen is not known. The record originates from a study of response to subunit inactivated influenza vaccine. Study conclusions and caveats: Few new T cells, the authors suggested, are recruited by each seasonal influenza vaccination.

In germline, CDR1 is SGHTA, CDR2 FQGNSA. This CDR3 region has 18 residues. Trimming at V came to 0 bases and at J to 7 bases, leaving 10 bases not matched to a gene. Each CDR3 protein gets one entry after TCRdb re-called the RT-PCR reads with MiXCR. The data hold about 520,000 distinct CDR3 sequences, with 25% observed a single time. The sequence was collected from a man aged 50-60 years who received an inactivated influenza vaccine. The input for sequencing was CD4+ T cells sorted from PBMCs, taken roughly 5 days after vaccination. J is TRBJ2-1 and V is TRBV7-2, with 12 bases that match TRBD2. CDR3 residues: CASSLAWLAGGPRNEQFF. CDR3 sequence (DNA): TGTGCCAGCAGCTTAGCGTGGCTAGCGGGAGGGCCGCGGAATGAGCAGTTCTTC.